One sample yielded the 24 T cell receptor beta chains listed below, sequenced in a study of blood T cell repertoires in COVID-19. Using immunoSEQ multiplex PCR, the repertoire was profiled, and TCRdb retains in-frame clones only, with some absent. Of 250,000 to 400,000 clones in the sample, under 90% are singletons; the top ten hold 2.5% to 3.5%. The sample comprised peripheral blood. The receptors were gathered from a woman aged 25 to 39 with COVID-19, enrolled during active disease.

This sequence joins TRBV5-5 and TRBJ2-7; possibly TRBD2 for D (6 bases). V was trimmed by 3 bases and J by 0 bases, leaving 16 bases between them. Germline CDR1 reads SGHKS; CDR2 reads YYEKEE (reference sequence). The CDR3 totals 16 residues. The CDR3 coding sequence is TGTGCCAGCAGCTACCGGGGCATCGGGAGCTCCTACGAGCAGTACTTC. This encodes CASSYRGIGSSYEQYF.

V is TRBV19 and J is TRBJ1-5; 9 nucleotides line up with TRBD1. The CDR3 totals 14 residues. The germline CDR1 and CDR2 sequences are LNHDA and SQIVND (reference sequence). With V trimmed by 5 bases and J by 5 bases, 4 bases remained unmatched. CDR3 DNA: TGTGCCAGTAGTGTGGACAGGGGATATCAGCCCCAGCATTTT. Translating it yields CASSVDRGYQPQHF. The complete variable domain, with remaining parts taken from reference TRBV19 and TRBJ1-5, reads DGGITQSPKYLFRKEGQNVTLSCEQNLNHDAMYWYRQDPGQGLRLIYYSQIVNDFQKGDIAEGYSVSREKKESFPLTVTSAQKNPTAFYLCASSVDRGYQPQHFGDGTRLSIL.

CDR3 sequence: CASSVTGTSGSNEQFF. Here the CDR3 DNA reads TGTGCCAGCAGTGTCACCGGGACTAGCGGGAGTAATGAGCAGTTCTTC. The genes are TRBV6-4 and TRBJ2-1, with TRBD2 matching 14 bases. Germline trimming cut 4 bases from V and 7 bases from J; bases unmatched to any gene: 6. Germline-derived CDR1 and CDR2 are MRHNA and SNTAGT. CDR3 length: 16 residues.

The chain employs TRBV28 and TRBJ2-5, with 11 nucleotides matching TRBD2. After removal of 3 bases from V and 1 base from J, the junction contained 7 bases not matched to a gene. Germline V gene sequence: CDR1 MDHEN, CDR2 SYDVKM. There are 17 residues in the CDR3. The CDR3 DNA follows: TGTGCCAGCAGTTTTTCGTCTAGCGGGAGGACCCAAGAGACCCAGTACTTC. This sequence encodes CASSFSSSGRTQETQYF.

The rearrangement joins TRBV2 to TRBJ2-5; TRBD1 matches 7 bases. The length of the CDR3 is 14 residues. With V trimmed by 5 bases and J by 0 bases, 3 bases remained unmatched. Germline V gene lookup returns CDR1 SNHLY and CDR2 FYNNEI. The CDR3 reads CASSPDRNQETQYF. Written as DNA, the CDR3 is TGTGCCAGCAGTCCGGACAGGAACCAAGAGACCCAGTACTTC.

The chain carries TRBV30 and TRBJ2-5, with D possibly being TRBD1 (6 bases). This CDR3 region has 11 residues. The V gene lost 4 bases and the J gene lost 5 bases, with 8 bases spanning the gap. In germline, CDR1 is GTSNPN, CDR2 SVGIG (reference sequence). CDR3 amino acids: CAWNDRETQYF. The CDR3, as DNA: TGTGCCTGGAACGACAGGGAGACCCAGTACTTC.

This chain uses TRBV19 with TRBJ2-2; D might be TRBD1 (5 bases). The germline V and J ends were trimmed by 1 base and 6 bases, with 12 bases remaining between them. Germline CDR1 reads LNHDA; CDR2 reads SQIVND (reference sequence). This CDR3 has 15 amino acids. The chain's CDR3 is CASSIAVRGAGELFF. DNA for the CDR3: TGTGCCAGTAGTATAGCGGTTAGGGGTGCCGGGGAGCTGTTTTTT.

The chain links TRBV7-9 to TRBJ2-7; D not resolved. The CDR3 contains 15 residues. Germline lookup yields CDR1 SEHNR and CDR2 FQNEAQ (reference sequence). V was clipped by 0 bases and J by 0 bases, with 9 bases between them. The DNA for the CDR3 is TGTGCCAGCAGCTTAGCGTCTATTCTCTCCTACGAGCAGTACTTC. It encodes CASSLASILSYEQYF. Together with reference TRBV7-9 and TRBJ2-7, the CDR3 gives the full variable domain: DTGVSQNPRHKITKRGQNVTFRCDPISEHNRLYWYRQTLGQGPEFLTYFQNEAQLEKSRLLSDRFSAERPKGSFSTLEIQRTEQGDSAMYLCASSLASILSYEQYFGPGTRLTVT.

The DNA for the CDR3 is TGTGCCAGCAGTAAAACCGGGACTAGCGGGAGTTACGGGTACAATGAGCAGTTCTTC. Translation gives CASSKTGTSGSYGYNEQFF. The genes are TRBV6-4 and TRBJ2-1; TRBD2 matches at 14 bases. Germline trimming cut 5 bases from V and 4 bases from J; bases unmatched to any gene: 13. Germline V CDR1 and CDR2: MRHNA, SNTAGT. This CDR3 comprises 19 residues.

This sequence joins TRBV7-2 and TRBJ2-5; 7 bases map to TRBD2. Trimming at V came to 1 base and at J to 3 bases, leaving 11 bases not matched to a gene. The germline V gene has CDR1 SGHTA and CDR2 FQGNSA. This CDR3 region has 17 residues. CDR3 sequence (DNA): TGTGCCAGCAGCTTAGTTGGTGGGTCTAGCGGAAAAGAGACCCAGTACTTC. The encoded protein is CASSLVGGSSGKETQYF.

This rearrangement joins TRBV5-1 to TRBJ1-6; 10 bases agree with TRBD1. CDR3 length: 15 amino acids. V shed 4 bases and J 9 bases; nucleotides not matched to a gene: 7. In germline, CDR1 is SGHRS, CDR2 YFSETQ. The chain's CDR3 is CASSAGTGEVSPLHF. CDR3 nucleotide sequence: TGCGCCAGCAGCGCGGGGACAGGGGAGGTTTCACCCCTCCACTTT.

The chain links TRBV7-9 to TRBJ2-7; 9 nucleotides agree with TRBD1. J gave up 4 bases and V 4 bases, and 14 bases lay outside the gene matches. Germline V gives CDR1 SEHNR, CDR2 FQNEAQ (reference sequence). This CDR3 is built from 17 residues. This chain's CDR3 is CASSSLVPGQGDYEQYF. The CDR3 DNA sequence: TGTGCCAGCAGCTCCTTGGTACCGGGACAGGGCGATTACGAGCAGTACTTC.

This sequence joins TRBV19 and TRBJ2-5; 13 bases are a match to TRBD2. CDR1 is LNHDA and CDR2 is SQIVND in the germline V gene (reference sequence). This CDR3 has 17 amino acids. The trim removed 3 bases at V and 4 bases at J, leaving 8 bases unmatched. The CDR3 region is CASSIRTSGSWVETQYF. DNA for the CDR3: TGTGCCAGTAGTATCCGGACTAGCGGGAGTTGGGTAGAGACCCAGTACTTC.

The V and J genes are TRBV29-1 and TRBJ1-2, with 7 bases fitting TRBD1. CDR3 length: 15 amino acids. The trim removed 6 bases at V and 2 bases at J, leaving 12 bases unmatched. CDR1 and CDR2 from the germline V gene are SQVTM and ANQGSEA. The CDR3 bases are TGCAGCGTCGATGCCGCCGGGACAGCGAACTATGGCTACACCTTC. Encoded protein: CSVDAAGTANYGYTF.

The chain recombines TRBV5-5 with TRBJ2-7; 12 positions agree with TRBD2. The V gene end was trimmed by 0 bases and the J gene end by 3 bases; junction bases not matched to a gene: 4. The CDR3 extends over 16 amino acids. CDR1 and CDR2 from the germline V gene are SGHKS and YYEKEE (reference sequence). The CDR3: CASSLDGLAGYYEQYF. For the CDR3, the DNA is TGTGCCAGCAGCTTGGATGGACTAGCGGGATACTACGAGCAGTACTTC.

This clone turned up a few times. The J gene is TRBJ2-7, the V gene TRBV15, with 12 nucleotides matching TRBD2. V was pared by 1 base and J by 2 bases, with 0 bases of the junction left unmatched. The CDR3 extends over 15 amino acids. CDR1 is LNHNV and CDR2 is YYDKDF in the germline V gene (reference sequence). The CDR3 is CATSRGLAGAYEQYF. In nucleotides, the CDR3 is TGTGCCACCAGCAGAGGACTAGCGGGAGCCTACGAGCAGTACTTC.

The CDR3 sequence is CASGLWSGRANEQFF. CDR3 bases: TGTGCTAGTGGTTTGTGGAGCGGGAGGGCCAATGAGCAGTTCTTC. This chain connects TRBV12-5 to TRBJ2-1; TRBD2 aligns across 10 bases. The V segment lost 2 bases and the J segment 6 bases; nucleotides outside the gene matches: 4. The germline CDR1 and CDR2 sequences are LGHNT and FRNRAP. This CDR3 spans 15 amino acids. The full variable domain, rest sourced from reference TRBV12-5 and TRBJ2-1, is DARVTQTPRHKVTEMGQEVTMRCQPILGHNTVFWYRQTMMQGLELLAYFRNRAPLDDSGMPKDRFSAEMPDATLATLKIQPSEPRDSAVYFCASGLWSGRANEQFFGPGTRLTVL.

V gene TRBV13 combines with J gene TRBJ1-5; TRBD1 is a possible D gene (6 bases). V lost 0 bases, J lost 3 bases, and 9 bases lay in between. CDR1 and CDR2 (germline): PRHDT, FYEKMQ (reference sequence). CDR3 length: 15 amino acids. CDR3 DNA sequence: TGTGCCAGCAGCTTAGGCCGGGACACCAATCAGCCCCAGCATTTT. Its protein product is CASSLGRDTNQPQHF.

The chain employs TRBV2 and TRBJ1-2, with TRBD1 matching over 11 bases. This CDR3 spans 15 amino acids. CDR1 SNHLY and CDR2 FYNNEI come from the germline V gene. Trimming took 9 bases from V and 4 from J; bases not matched to a gene: 10. In DNA, the CDR3 is TGTGCCAGTAAACGGGACAGGGGGTACGGCTATGGCTACACCTTC. It codes for CASKRDRGYGYGYTF.

J is TRBJ2-7 and V is TRBV5-4; 8 nucleotides line up with TRBD2. V lost 3 bases and J lost 3; bases outside the gene matches: 5. The germline CDR1 and CDR2 sequences are SGHNT and YYREEE (reference sequence). This CDR3 has 14 residues. In nucleotides, the CDR3 is TGTGCCAGCAGCTCCGGACTAGCCGGCTACGAGCAGTACTTC. Amino acid sequence: CASSSGLAGYEQYF.

The chain combines TRBV15 with TRBJ2-1, with 10 bases lining up with TRBD2. Germline V gene data show CDR1 as LNHNV and CDR2 as YYDKDF (reference sequence). The CDR3 sequence is 14 residues long. The ends lost 11 bases at V and 7 bases at J; junction bases unmatched: 11. CDR3 sequence reads: CAASLAGEGNEQFF. The DNA for the CDR3 is TGTGCCGCCTCTCTAGCGGGAGAGGGAAATGAGCAGTTCTTC.

The CDR3 DNA follows: TGCGCCAGCAGCCCAAGGACTAGCGGGACCTCCTACGAGCAGTACTTC. As protein: CASSPRTSGTSYEQYF. This chain joins TRBV5-1 and TRBJ2-7; 12 positions match TRBD2. Trimming removed 4 bases from V and 0 bases from J; junction bases left unmatched: 5. The CDR3 consists of 16 residues. Germline V CDR1 and CDR2: SGHRS, YFSETQ.

The rearrangement uses TRBV30 and TRBJ1-2; D is unresolved. Looked up from germline, CDR1 is GTSNPN and CDR2 is SVGIG (reference sequence). The CDR3 runs to 12 residues. The germline V and J ends were trimmed by 2 bases and 1 base, with 5 bases remaining between them. The CDR3: CAWSTSNYGYTF. In nucleotides, the CDR3 is TGTGCCTGGAGTACAAGTAACTATGGCTACACCTTC. Full variable domain (missing parts from reference TRBV30 and TRBJ1-2): SQTIHQWPATLVQPVGSPLSLECTVEGTSNPNLYWYRQAAGRGLQLLFYSVGIGQISSEVPQNLSASRPQDRQFILSSKKLLLSDSGFYLCAWSTSNYGYTFGSGTRLTVV.

This chain joins TRBV7-9 and TRBJ2-1; 7 nucleotides align to TRBD2. V lost 1 base to trimming and J lost 7 bases; unmatched junction nucleotides: 10. The CDR3 is made up of 16 amino acids. CDR1 and CDR2 from the germline V gene are SEHNR and FQNEAQ (reference sequence). CDR3 residues: CASSLERGRVGNEQFF. The CDR3 DNA reads as TGTGCCAGCAGCTTAGAGCGGGGCCGGGTGGGAAATGAGCAGTTCTTC.